The text below deals with one TCR beta chain. Its antigen is still unknown. The entry originates in a study of T cell responses to AZD1222 COVID-19 vaccine. Findings of the study overall: Regions 160-218 and 743-854 held dominance among vaccine-associated CD4 TCRs, which spanned spike.

Assay: immunoSEQ multiplex PCR; the TCRdb copy retains only in-frame clones and omits some. The profile shows 200,000 or so clones, almost 95% of them singletons. With V trimmed by 3 bases and J by 5 bases, 5 bases remained unmatched. Germline V gene data show CDR1 as SGHAT and CDR2 as FQNNGV. The CDR3 covers 17 residues. Sequenced material: peripheral blood, taken on day 0 of AZD1222 vaccination. The chain is built from TRBV11-2 and TRBJ2-2, with 14 positions matching TRBD2. The TCR originated in an adult in good health. In DNA, the CDR3 is TGTGCCAGCAGCTTCCCGACTAGCGGGAGGGATACCGGGGAGCTGTTTTTT. It specifies CASSFPTSGRDTGELFF.